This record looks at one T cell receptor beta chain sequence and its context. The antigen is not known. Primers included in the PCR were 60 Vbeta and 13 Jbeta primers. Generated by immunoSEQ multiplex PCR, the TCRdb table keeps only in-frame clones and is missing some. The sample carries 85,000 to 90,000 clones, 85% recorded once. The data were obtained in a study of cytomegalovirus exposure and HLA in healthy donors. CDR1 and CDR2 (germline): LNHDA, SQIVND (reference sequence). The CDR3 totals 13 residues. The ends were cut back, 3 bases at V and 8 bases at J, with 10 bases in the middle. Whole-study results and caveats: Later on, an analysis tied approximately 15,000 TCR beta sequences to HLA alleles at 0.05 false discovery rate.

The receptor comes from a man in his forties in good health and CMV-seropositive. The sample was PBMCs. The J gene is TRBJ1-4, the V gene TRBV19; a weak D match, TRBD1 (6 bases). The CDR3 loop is CASSMGHSEKLFF. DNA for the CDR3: TGTGCCAGTAGTATGGGACACTCAGAAAAACTGTTTTTT.